This T cell receptor (beta chain) came from a study of blood T cell repertoires in COVID-19. As handled by the study authors: For nucleated cells, counts were estimated from reference gene primer amplification. Libraries were prepared by immunoSEQ multiplex PCR; TCRdb keeps only in-frame clonotypes and omits some of them. For V, J and clone size, that table is used; D and trimming come from the DNA. In the table there are around 290,000 clones, approximately 91% of which are singletons. Adults between roughly 18 and 90 years of age took part from 24 US areas. The TCR sequence derives from a woman in her 30s who had recovered from COVID-19. Material for sequencing was PBMCs or T cells enriched from blood (not recorded which).

The CDR3 protein is CASRDAGGLVTEAFF. CDR3 DNA sequence: TGTGCCAGCAGGGATGCAGGGGGCCTGGTGACTGAAGCTTTCTTT. The J gene is TRBJ1-1, the V gene TRBV7-9; 8 bases match TRBD1. The CDR3 is made up of 15 amino acids. Germline V gives CDR1 SEHNR, CDR2 FQNEAQ (reference sequence). V lost 6 bases and J lost 5; bases outside the gene matches: 11.